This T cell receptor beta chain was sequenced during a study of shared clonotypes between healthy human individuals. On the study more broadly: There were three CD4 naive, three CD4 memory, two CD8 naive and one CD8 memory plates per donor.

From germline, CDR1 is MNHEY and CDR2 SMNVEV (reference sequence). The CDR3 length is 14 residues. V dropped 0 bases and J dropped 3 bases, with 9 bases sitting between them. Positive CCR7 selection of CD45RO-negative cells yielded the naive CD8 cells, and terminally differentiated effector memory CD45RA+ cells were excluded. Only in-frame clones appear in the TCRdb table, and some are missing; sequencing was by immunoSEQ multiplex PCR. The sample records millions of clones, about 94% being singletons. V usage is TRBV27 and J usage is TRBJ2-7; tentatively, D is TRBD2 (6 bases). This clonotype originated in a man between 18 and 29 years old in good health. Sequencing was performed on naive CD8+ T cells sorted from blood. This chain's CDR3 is CASSLSFGSYEQYF. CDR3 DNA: TGTGCCAGCAGTTTATCCTTCGGGAGCTACGAGCAGTACTTC.